These 22 T cell receptor beta chains were sequenced from one sample in a study of cytomegalovirus exposure and HLA in healthy donors. The table came from immunoSEQ multiplex PCR; TCRdb's copy has only in-frame clones and leaves some out. The profile shows roughly 300,000 clones, roughly 90% of them singletons. Sequenced: PBMCs. The origin of the receptors is a woman between 25 and 40 years old in good health and CMV-seropositive.

This rearrangement joins TRBV19 to TRBJ2-7; weak D call: TRBD1 (6 bases). The CDR3 is 14 amino acids. Between the trimmed V and J ends, which lost 1 base and 2 bases, there was a span of 9 bases. Germline loops: CDR1 LNHDA, CDR2 SQIVND (reference sequence). CDR3 protein: CASSIAQGTYEQYF. The CDR3 nucleotides are TGTGCCAGTAGTATAGCACAGGGCACCTACGAGCAGTACTTC.

V gene TRBV9 combines with J gene TRBJ2-5; 7 bases are shared with TRBD1. J was trimmed by 5 bases and V by 0 bases; bases with no gene match: 7. The CDR3 totals 15 residues. The germline CDR1 and CDR2 sequences are SGDLS and YYNGEE. In DNA, the CDR3 is TGTGCCAGCAGCGTAGCTAGTCAGGGGGTGGAGACCCAGTACTTC. It specifies CASSVASQGVETQYF.

V gene TRBV11-1 combines with J gene TRBJ2-7; 10 nucleotides agree with TRBD1. J lost 9 bases, V lost 5 bases, and 4 bases had no gene match. This CDR3 comprises 12 residues. Germline V gene data show CDR1 as SGHAT and CDR2 as FQDESV (reference sequence). This CDR3 reads CASSDRDRGQYF. In DNA, the CDR3 is TGTGCCAGCAGCGACCGGGACAGGGGGCAGTACTTC. Drawing the rest from reference TRBV11-1 and TRBJ2-7, the complete variable domain is EAEVAQSPRYKITEKSQAVAFWCDPISGHATLYWYRQILGQGPELLVQFQDESVVDDSQLPKDRFSAERLKGVDSTLKIQPAELGDSAMYLCASSDRDRGQYFGPGTRLTVT.

The chain is built from TRBV30 and TRBJ1-1, with D maybe TRBD1 (5 bases). Trimming shortened V by 6 bases and J by 0 bases, and 11 bases separated the two germline ends. CDR3 length equals 13 residues. Germline loops: CDR1 GTSNPN, CDR2 SVGIG (reference sequence). The CDR3 spells CACLTAMNTEAFF. CDR3 nucleotide sequence: TGTGCCTGCCTGACAGCCATGAACACTGAAGCTTTCTTT.

The V call is TRBV14, the J call TRBJ2-1; D unresolved. This CDR3 is built from 13 residues. Germline V gene lookup returns CDR1 SGHDN and CDR2 FVKESK. The V end was cut by 0 bases, the J end by 3 bases, with 3 bases between. The CDR3 region is CASSQEIYNEQFF. In DNA, the CDR3 is TGTGCCAGCAGCCAAGAGATCTACAATGAGCAGTTCTTC.

The genes are TRBV2 and TRBJ2-7; D not certain. V lost 3 bases and J lost 4, with 4 bases in between. The CDR3 loop spans 11 amino acids. Germline V lookup: CDR1 SNHLY, CDR2 FYNNEI. CDR3 DNA: TGTGCCAGCAGTGATTCTTACGAGCAGTACTTC. Translating gives CASSDSYEQYF.

The chain uses TRBV7-3 and TRBJ2-1; TRBD2 might be the D (5 bases). Germline CDR1 is SGHTA and CDR2 is FQGTGA. V was pared by 3 bases and J by 8 bases, with 11 bases between. This CDR3 has 13 amino acids. CDR3 amino acids: CASSFTPGDEQFF. DNA for the CDR3: TGTGCCAGCAGCTTCACACCCGGGGATGAGCAGTTCTTC.

This clone came up once. The chain uses TRBV6-1 and TRBJ2-7; 10 bases are a match to TRBD1. V lost 6 bases, J lost 4 bases, and 6 bases stayed unmatched. This CDR3 is 14 amino acids long. Germline CDR1 MNHNS, CDR2 SASEGT. The CDR3 nucleotides read TGTGCCAGCAGGCCGGGACAGGGGACTTACGAGCAGTACTTC. The encoded protein is CASRPGQGTYEQYF.

Here the CDR3 DNA reads TGTGCCAGCGCTGTTCCGGGCTCCTACGAGCAGTACTTC. As protein: CASAVPGSYEQYF. The chain employs TRBV28 and TRBJ2-7; D ambiguous. The CDR3 is made up of 13 amino acids. V lost 8 bases to trimming and J lost 0 bases, with 11 bases between them. The germline V gene has CDR1 MDHEN and CDR2 SYDVKM.

The gene calls are TRBV29-1 and TRBJ2-7, with TRBD1 matching 8 bases. J was trimmed by 0 bases and V by 6 bases; bases with no gene match: 10. This CDR3 has 15 residues. CDR1 is SQVTM, CDR2 ANQGSEA, per germline. The DNA of the CDR3 is TGCAGCGTGGTAGCCGGGACAGGAAGCTCCTACGAGCAGTACTTC. This translates into CSVVAGTGSSYEQYF.

The chain recombines TRBV7-8 with TRBJ1-2; no reliable D call. Germline V gives CDR1 SGHVS, CDR2 FQNEAQ. The CDR3 is 14 amino acids. Trimming removed 5 bases from V and 1 base from J, with 11 bases in between. Here the CDR3 reads CASSRSDSNYGYTF. The CDR3, as DNA: TGTGCCAGCAGCCGTAGCGATAGTAACTATGGCTACACCTTC. Together with reference TRBV7-8 and TRBJ1-2, the CDR3 gives the full variable domain: GAGVSQSPRYKVAKRGQDVALRCDPISGHVSLFWYQQALGQGPEFLTYFQNEAQLDKSGLPSDRFFAERPEGSVSTLKIQRTQQEDSAVYLCASSRSDSNYGYTFGSGTRLTVV.

The chain is built from TRBV4-3 and TRBJ2-5; D possibly corresponds to TRBD2 (6 bases). The CDR3 runs to 15 residues. Between the trimmed V and J ends, which lost 0 bases and 5 bases, there was a span of 13 bases. Germline CDR1 and CDR2: LGHNA and YSLEER. The CDR3 nucleotides read TGCGCCAGCAGCCAAGAAGGGACTCAACGGGAGACCCAGTACTTC. Translating it yields CASSQEGTQRETQYF.

The V gene is TRBV9, the J gene TRBJ1-6, with 7 bases lining up with TRBD1. The V and J ends lost 1 base and 4 bases, in that order; junction bases with no gene match: 8. CDR1 and CDR2 from the germline V gene are SGDLS and YYNGEE. There are 17 residues in the CDR3. Here the CDR3 reads CASSVRSDRAYNSPLHF. In nucleotides, the CDR3 is TGTGCCAGCAGCGTACGTTCCGACAGGGCTTATAATTCACCCCTCCACTTT.

The chain links TRBV9 to TRBJ2-7, with a tentative D call TRBD2 (7 bases). Between the trimmed V and J ends, which lost 0 bases and 4 bases, there was a span of 14 bases. This CDR3 has 15 residues. Germline CDR1 is SGDLS and CDR2 is YYNGEE. This chain's CDR3 is CASSVAAGAGYEQYF. Written as DNA, the CDR3 is TGTGCCAGCAGCGTAGCGGCGGGGGCCGGGTACGAGCAGTACTTC.

Only one count was recorded for this clone. The J gene is TRBJ1-2, the V gene TRBV4-3; no clear D. The V gene lost 1 base and the J gene lost 8 bases, with 11 bases spanning the gap. Looked up from germline, CDR1 is LGHNA and CDR2 is YSLEER. The CDR3 has 13 residues. The CDR3 reads CASSQGATSGYTF. CDR3 DNA sequence: TGCGCCAGCAGCCAAGGGGCCACCAGCGGCTACACCTTC.

This chain uses TRBV6-4 with TRBJ2-7; 7 nucleotides match TRBD2. The V gene's germline CDR1 is MRHNA and CDR2 SNTAGT. The CDR3 is made up of 15 amino acids. V gave up 2 bases and J gave up 0 bases; unmatched junction bases: 4. In DNA form, the CDR3 reads TGTGCCAGCAGTGACGTTGGCGGGAGCTCCTACGAGCAGTACTTC. Amino acid sequence: CASSDVGGSSYEQYF.

This clone was detected a few times. This sequence joins TRBV27 and TRBJ2-7; maybe TRBD1 (6 bases). In germline, CDR1 is MNHEY, CDR2 SMNVEV (reference sequence). V lost 10 bases to trimming and J lost 1 base, with 11 bases between them. The CDR3 runs 12 residues. The chain's CDR3 is CANPTGSYEQYF. As DNA, the CDR3 is TGTGCCAATCCGACAGGATCCTACGAGCAGTACTTC.

This clone has a single count. The chain has TRBV15 and TRBJ2-1, with D possibly being TRBD1 or TRBD2 (7 bases each). This CDR3 is built from 15 residues. V was pared by 7 bases and J by 8 bases, with 21 bases between. The V gene's germline CDR1 is LNHNV and CDR2 YYDKDF (reference sequence). The CDR3 DNA reads TGTGCCACCACTCATCCTCACGGGGGGACAGATGAGCAGTTCTTC. Protein product: CATTHPHGGTDEQFF.

The CDR3: CASTLTQLAGVNEQFF. CDR3 bases: TGTGCCAGCACCCTGACGCAACTAGCGGGTGTCAATGAGCAGTTCTTC. The chain recombines TRBV5-6 with TRBJ2-1, with TRBD2 identical over 9 bases. The CDR3 is made up of 16 amino acids. The V and J ends lost 6 bases and 6 bases, in that order; junction bases with no gene match: 13. CDR1 SGHDT and CDR2 YYEEEE come from the germline V gene.

CDR3 loop: CASSLVGQALQETQYF. DNA of the CDR3: TGTGCCAGCAGCTTAGTCGGACAGGCCTTACAAGAGACCCAGTACTTC. The chain employs TRBV11-2 and TRBJ2-5; TRBD1 matches at 7 bases. The V gene's germline CDR1 is SGHAT and CDR2 FQNNGV. After removal of 1 base from V and 2 bases from J, the junction contained 7 bases not matched to a gene. This CDR3 comprises 16 residues. Full variable domain (missing parts from reference TRBV11-2 and TRBJ2-5): EAGVAQSPRYKIIEKRQSVAFWCNPISGHATLYWYQQILGQGPKLLIQFQNNGVVDDSQLPKDRFSAERLKGVDSTLKIQPAKLEDSAVYLCASSLVGQALQETQYFGPGTRLLVL.

The V call is TRBV18, the J call TRBJ2-7; 8 bases are shared with TRBD1. Losses at the gene ends were 2 bases for V and 3 bases for J; bases not matched to a gene: 6. This CDR3 comprises 15 residues. Germline CDR1 reads KGHSH; CDR2 reads LQKENI. The CDR3 coding sequence is TGTGCCAGCTCACCAAGGGGACAGGCGGGCTACGAGCAGTACTTC. Translating gives CASSPRGQAGYEQYF.

This clone showed up just a few times. The genes are TRBV29-1 and TRBJ2-1; tentative D call: TRBD2 (6 bases). CDR3 length: 10 amino acids. Germline V gene lookup returns CDR1 SQVTM and CDR2 ANQGSEA. V was trimmed by 5 bases and J by 12 bases, leaving 11 bases between them. The CDR3 coding sequence is TGCAGCGTTCTGGACGGGGGGCAGTTCTTC. The encoded protein is CSVLDGGQFF.